This T cell receptor beta chain comes out of a study of cytomegalovirus exposure and HLA in healthy donors. Study results and limitations: An analysis was carried out at a later point. It showed that HLA-associated TCR beta chains were more clonally expanded than equally common non-associated chains. In vitro assays verified that a few CMV-associated chains recognized CMV antigens specifically. Accurate predictions that matched the HLA-A and HLA-B alleles of most subjects were reportedly made from TCR beta sequences.

In germline, CDR1 is SGHAT, CDR2 FQNNGV. The length of the CDR3 is 15 residues. Losses at the gene ends were 3 bases for V and 1 base for J; bases not matched to a gene: 3. Use of 60 Vbeta and 13 Jbeta primers characterized the PCR. The repertoire was sequenced with immunoSEQ multiplex PCR; TCRdb's copy has only in-frame clones and lacks some. In the table there are roughly 220,000 clones, roughly 80% of which are singletons. To note about this clone: What it binds is not known.

V usage is TRBV11-2 and J usage is TRBJ2-5; 9 nucleotides line up with TRBD2. The clonotype originates from a man aged 25-45 years in good health and CMV-seronegative. Sequenced input: PBMCs. The DNA for the CDR3 is TGTGCCAGCAGCTTCGGGCGGGGGGGCCAAGAGACCCAGTACTTC. This gives the protein CASSFGRGGQETQYF.